This T cell receptor (beta chain) came from a study of blood T cell repertoires in COVID-19 (dated by TCRdb to the early 2020s). For context, the study as a whole: The collaborator samples originated in the United States, Italy and Spain and spanned the acute and convalescent phases of COVID-19. The samples were drawn from two sources: the first 160 participants of the ongoing ImmuneRACE study, and 1,254 subjects contributed by 6 global collaborators. Nearly every sample came with metadata listing a de-identified subject ID, COVID-19 status, age in years and sex. Where available, HLA class I and class II types were taken from metadata supplied by the sample provider and were not determined by assay-based typing. Deeply sampled blood TCRbeta repertoires from subjects exposed to, actively infected with, or recovered from COVID-19 were included in the dataset. The prospective study material was composed of cDNA or gDNA derived from T cells, B-cell-depleted T cells, or PBMCs. The repertoires were released in a freely available public database meant as a resource for research on the immune response to SARS-CoV-2. Study-wide findings and limitations: How much clinical and demographic metadata was included differed by source and by participant, and the metadata was provided uncurated.

V ends up 6 bases short and J 4 bases short, with an unmatched junction base count of 8. Via the germline V gene (reference sequence), CDR1 is MNHNY and CDR2 SVGAGI. CDR3 length: 15 amino acids, cysteine to phenylalanine. Only the CDR3 DNA stays, 45 bases, in frame from base 1. As concerns this clone: Its antigen has not been determined. Per-nucleotide qualities are absent, and no much larger clonotype sits a single base away.

The immunoSEQ Assay, a bias-controlled multiplex PCR, was used to amplify TCRbeta CDR3 regions from genomic DNA. Turning to the authors' computational methods: The number of nucleated cells in each sample was estimated from the amplification of reference gene primers within the assay. To quantify the absolute abundance of each unique TCRbeta CDR3 rearrangement, sequence reads were collapsed and filtered. Productive Simpson clonality was computed per sample as the square root of Simpson's diversity index over productive rearrangements. This is the immuneACCESS table as TCRdb keeps it, with only in-frame sequences that have V and J called. A part of the clones is gone; compared with another copy, unresolved V genes explain less than half, and the rest is unexplained. The V and J calls and the clone size are those of that table, but D and trimming were determined from the DNA. This sample comprises under 25,000 clones, 80% to 90% of them detected only once. Of the sample, approximately 3.4% is held by the ten largest clones.

The collaborating institutions used their own protocols to collect whole blood in K2EDTA tubes. For TCRbeta analysis, collaborators shipped samples in one of three forms: frozen whole blood, isolated PBMCs, or DNA extracted from either of those sample types. The TCR sequence derives from a human donor in a cohort sampled during active COVID-19. The sequencing input was peripheral blood. The rearranged segments are TRBV6-6 and TRBJ2-3, with 9 middle bases fitting TRBD2. This receptor has the CDR3 CASRVSGRSPDTQYF. The base sequence is TGTGCCAGCAGAGTCAGCGGGAGGTCGCCAGATACGCAGTATTTT.